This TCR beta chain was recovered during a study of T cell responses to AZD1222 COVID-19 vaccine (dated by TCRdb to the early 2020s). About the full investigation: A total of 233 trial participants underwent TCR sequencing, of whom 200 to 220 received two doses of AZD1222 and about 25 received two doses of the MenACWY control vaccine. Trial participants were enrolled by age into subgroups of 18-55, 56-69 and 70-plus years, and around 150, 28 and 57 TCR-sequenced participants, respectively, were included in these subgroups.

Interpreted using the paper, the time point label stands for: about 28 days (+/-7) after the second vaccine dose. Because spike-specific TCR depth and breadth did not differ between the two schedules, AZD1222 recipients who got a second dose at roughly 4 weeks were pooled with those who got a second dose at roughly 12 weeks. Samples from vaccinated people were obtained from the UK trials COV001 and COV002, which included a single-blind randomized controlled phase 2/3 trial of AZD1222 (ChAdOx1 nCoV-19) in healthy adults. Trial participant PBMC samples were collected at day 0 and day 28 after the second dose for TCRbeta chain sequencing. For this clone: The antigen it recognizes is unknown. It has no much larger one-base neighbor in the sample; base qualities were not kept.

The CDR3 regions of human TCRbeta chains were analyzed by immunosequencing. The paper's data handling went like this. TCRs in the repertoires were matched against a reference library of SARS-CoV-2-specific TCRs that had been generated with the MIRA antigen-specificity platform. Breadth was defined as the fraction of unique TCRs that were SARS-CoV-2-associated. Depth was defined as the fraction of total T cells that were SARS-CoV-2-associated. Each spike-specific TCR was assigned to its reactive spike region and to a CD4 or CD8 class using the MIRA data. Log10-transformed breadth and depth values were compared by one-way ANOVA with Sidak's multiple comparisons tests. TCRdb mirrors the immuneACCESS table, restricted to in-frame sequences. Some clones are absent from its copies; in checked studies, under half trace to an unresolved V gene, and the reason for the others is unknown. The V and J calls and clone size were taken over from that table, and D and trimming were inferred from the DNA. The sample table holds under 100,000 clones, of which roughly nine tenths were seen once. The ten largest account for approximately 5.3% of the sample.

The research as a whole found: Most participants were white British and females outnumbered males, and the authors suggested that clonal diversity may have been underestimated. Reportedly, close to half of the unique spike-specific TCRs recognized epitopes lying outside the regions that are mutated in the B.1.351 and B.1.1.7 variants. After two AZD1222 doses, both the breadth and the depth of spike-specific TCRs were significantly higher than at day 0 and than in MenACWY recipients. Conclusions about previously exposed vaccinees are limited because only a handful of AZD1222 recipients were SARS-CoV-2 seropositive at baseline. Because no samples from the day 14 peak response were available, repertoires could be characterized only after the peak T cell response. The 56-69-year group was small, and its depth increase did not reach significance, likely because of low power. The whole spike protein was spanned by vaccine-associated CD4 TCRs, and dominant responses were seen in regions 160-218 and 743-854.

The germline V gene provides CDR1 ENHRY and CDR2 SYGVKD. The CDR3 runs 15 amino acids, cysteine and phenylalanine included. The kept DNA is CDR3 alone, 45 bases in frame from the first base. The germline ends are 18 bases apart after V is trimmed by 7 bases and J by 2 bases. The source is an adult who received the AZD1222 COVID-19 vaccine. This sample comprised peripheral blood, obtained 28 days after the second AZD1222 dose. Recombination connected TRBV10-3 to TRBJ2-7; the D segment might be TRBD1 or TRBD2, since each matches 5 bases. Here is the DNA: TGTGCCATCAATCCAACCCGGGACGGGACCTACGAGCAGTACTTC. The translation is CAINPTRDGTYEQYF.